This TCR beta chain is drawn from a study of shared clonotypes between healthy human individuals. On the study more broadly: Donor ages ranged 18 to 49 years: a couple of women, a few men.

Naive CD8 cells, CD45RO-negative and positively selected for CCR7, excluded terminally differentiated effector memory CD45RA+ cells. V dropped 2 bases and J dropped 1 base, with 9 bases sitting between them. The CDR3 covers 14 residues. CDR1 is SGDLS and CDR2 is YYNGEE in the germline V gene. General study points: Among the subsets, naive ones generally showed larger estimated richness than memory ones.

Of note for this clone: Antigen specificity is unknown.

Assay: immunoSEQ multiplex PCR; the TCRdb copy retains only in-frame clones and omits some. The sample comprises about 2.1 million clones, 93% of which are singletons, and more than 1.5% rests with the top ten. The sample comprised naive CD8+ T cells from PBMCs. The chain combines TRBV9 with TRBJ1-1; D is uncertain. This clonotype was obtained from a man younger than 35 in good health. Some clones in this sample may be carry-over from other donors' samples. The CDR3 DNA follows: TGTGCCAGCAGCGTTCGTCCAGCGAACACTGAAGCTTTCTTT. Protein sequence: CASSVRPANTEAFF.